The clone carrying this TCR beta chain came up a few times. One entry per CDR3 protein results from TCRdb running MiXCR on the 5' RACE reads. In the table there are 200,000 to 250,000 distinct CDR3 sequences, approximately 9% of which are singletons. This specimen comes from a study of T-cell memory formation after mild COVID-19. This CDR3 region has 14 residues. Looked up from germline, CDR1 is SGHDT and CDR2 is YYEEEE. V was cut by 4 bases and J by 9 bases, with 19 bases left in between. This receptor was obtained from a man younger than 35 who had mild COVID-19 (a few samples of this study predate the infection). Cell type and time point are not known. Material for sequencing was PBMCs or a T cell subset sorted from them (not recorded which). This chain joins TRBV5-6 and TRBJ2-5, with TRBD2 as a possible D gene (6 bases). DNA for the CDR3: TGTGCCAGCAGCCAGACTGGCGGGGTCGGGCCCCAGTACTTC. Protein sequence: CASSQTGGVGPQYF.